The 4 T cell receptor beta chains in this list originate from one sample, sequenced in a study of tumor and adjacent non-tumor tissue in lung cancer. The library came from three nested PCR rounds adapted from ARM-PCR protocols. Via MiXCR, TCRdb re-called the multiplex PCR reads, giving one row per CDR3 protein. This sample has 76,000 or so distinct CDR3 sequences, with approximately 68% found just once. No cell sorting was done before RNA was extracted from the tissue. Sample: lung tumor tissue. The receptors were gathered from a woman in her seventies with non-small cell lung cancer.

This clonotype was counted a single time. One end of the junction does not line up with germline, which may come from a read error. V is TRBV10-3 and J is TRBJ2-3, with D perhaps TRBD1 or TRBD2 (5 bases each). Germline loops: CDR1 ENHRY, CDR2 SYGVKD. The CDR3 totals 14 residues. The CDR3 reads CAIKKGVRADSQYF. CDR3 bases: TGTGCCATCAAGAAAGGGGTGAGGGCAGATTCGCAGTATTTT.

At least ten counts were recorded for this clonotype. The gene calls are TRBV5-4 and TRBJ2-5; 7 bases are shared with TRBD1. V lost 3 bases and J lost 5; bases outside the gene matches: 10. The CDR3 sequence is 15 residues long. CDR1 SGHNT and CDR2 YYREEE come from the germline V gene (reference sequence). For the CDR3, the DNA is TGTGCCAGCAGCTCACCTACAGGGGATCGGGAGACCCAGTACTTC. Its translation: CASSSPTGDRETQYF.

On this clonotype itself: This may be a read error, as it is one base from a much larger clone. The chain joins TRBV20-1 to TRBJ2-3; 7 bases match TRBD1. The ends lost 6 bases at V and 0 bases at J; junction bases unmatched: 6. The CDR3 is 14 residues long. CDR1 and CDR2 (germline): DFQATT, SNEGSKA (reference sequence). The CDR3 sequence: CSARDRASTDTQYF. The CDR3, as DNA: TGCAGTGCCCGGGACAGAGCTAGCACAGATACGCAGTATTTT.

In this sample, this clonotype turned up a few times. A junction end diverges from the germline sequence, so it may reflect a read error. The chain carries TRBV29-1 and TRBJ1-2, with unresolved D. The CDR3 spans 13 residues. The V gene's germline CDR1 is SQVTM and CDR2 ANQGSEA. CDR3 nucleotide sequence: TGCAGCGTTGAATCTGCAAACTCTCATGGCTACACTTTC. Protein: CSVESANSHGYTF.